Only one count was recorded for the clone carrying this T cell receptor (beta chain). The entry originates in a study of T cell changes during pregnancy in multiple sclerosis. J was trimmed by 4 bases and V by 5 bases; bases with no gene match: 2. CDR1 and CDR2 (germline): SEHNR, FQNEAQ (reference sequence). CDR3 length: 15 amino acids. Profiling relied on immunoSEQ multiplex PCR, and the TCRdb table lists in-frame clones only, not all of them. This table holds tens of thousands of clones, 91% found once. This TCR came from a female donor with multiple sclerosis, enrolled in a pregnancy study. The specimen was CD8+ T cells from peripheral blood mononuclear cells, collected in the second trimester of pregnancy. The chain joins TRBV7-9 to TRBJ2-3, with 14 bases aligning to TRBD2. This CDR3 is CASSQTSGRADTQYF. The CDR3 nucleotides read TGTGCCAGCAGCCAGACTAGCGGGAGGGCAGATACGCAGTATTTT.